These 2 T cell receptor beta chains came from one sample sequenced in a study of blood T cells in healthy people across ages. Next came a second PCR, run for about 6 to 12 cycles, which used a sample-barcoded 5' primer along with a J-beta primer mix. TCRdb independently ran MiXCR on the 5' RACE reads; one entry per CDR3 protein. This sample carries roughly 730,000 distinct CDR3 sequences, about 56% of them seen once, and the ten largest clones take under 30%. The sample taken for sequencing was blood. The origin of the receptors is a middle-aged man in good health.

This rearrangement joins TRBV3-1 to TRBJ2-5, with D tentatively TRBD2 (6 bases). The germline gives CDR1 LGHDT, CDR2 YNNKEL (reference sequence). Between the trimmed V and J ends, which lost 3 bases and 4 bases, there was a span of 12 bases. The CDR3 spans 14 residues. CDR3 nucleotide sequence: TGTGCCAGCAGCCAGCCCGGGACTTCAGAGACCCAGTACTTC. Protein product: CASSQPGTSETQYF.

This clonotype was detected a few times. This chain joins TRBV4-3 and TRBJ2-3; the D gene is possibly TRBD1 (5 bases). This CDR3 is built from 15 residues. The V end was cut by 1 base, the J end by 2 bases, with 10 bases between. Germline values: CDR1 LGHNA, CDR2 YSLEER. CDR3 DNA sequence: TGCGCCAGCAGCCAAGGGCAGGGCAACACAGATACGCAGTATTTT. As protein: CASSQGQGNTDTQYF.